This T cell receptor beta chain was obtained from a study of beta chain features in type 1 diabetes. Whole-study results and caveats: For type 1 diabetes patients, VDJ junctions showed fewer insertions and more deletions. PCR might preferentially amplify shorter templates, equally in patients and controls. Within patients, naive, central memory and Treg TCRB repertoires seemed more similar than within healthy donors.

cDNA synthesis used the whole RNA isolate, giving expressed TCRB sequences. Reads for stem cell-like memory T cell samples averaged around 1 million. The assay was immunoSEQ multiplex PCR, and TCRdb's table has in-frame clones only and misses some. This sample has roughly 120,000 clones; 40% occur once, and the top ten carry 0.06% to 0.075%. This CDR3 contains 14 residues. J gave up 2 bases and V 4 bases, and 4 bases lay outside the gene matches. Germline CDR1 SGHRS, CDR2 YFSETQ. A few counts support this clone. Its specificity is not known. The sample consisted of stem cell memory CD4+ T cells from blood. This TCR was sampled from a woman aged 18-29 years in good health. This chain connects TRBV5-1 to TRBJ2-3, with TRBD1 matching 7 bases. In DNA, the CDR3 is TGCGCCAGCAGCCTAGGACAGGACACAGATACGCAGTATTTT. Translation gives CASSLGQDTDTQYF.